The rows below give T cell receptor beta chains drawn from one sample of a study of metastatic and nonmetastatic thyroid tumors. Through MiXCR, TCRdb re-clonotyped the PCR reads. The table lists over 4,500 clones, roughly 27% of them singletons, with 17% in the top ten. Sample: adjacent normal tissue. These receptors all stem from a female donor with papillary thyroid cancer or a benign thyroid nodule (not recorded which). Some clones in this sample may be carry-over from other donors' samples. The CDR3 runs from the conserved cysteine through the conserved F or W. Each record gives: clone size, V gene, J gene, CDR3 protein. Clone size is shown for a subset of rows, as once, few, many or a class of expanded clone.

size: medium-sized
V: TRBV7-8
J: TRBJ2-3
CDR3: CASSAPSWDTQYF

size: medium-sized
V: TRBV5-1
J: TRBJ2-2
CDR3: CASSLPLGDTGELFF

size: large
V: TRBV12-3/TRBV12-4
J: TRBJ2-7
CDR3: CASSETGFSREQYF

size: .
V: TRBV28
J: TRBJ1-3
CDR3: CASSLGVFSGNTIYF

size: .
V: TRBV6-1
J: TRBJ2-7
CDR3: CASSDVGGADEQYF

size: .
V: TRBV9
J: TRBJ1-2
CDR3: CASSAAGTAYGYTF

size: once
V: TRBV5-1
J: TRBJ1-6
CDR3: CASSLGQGSSPLHF

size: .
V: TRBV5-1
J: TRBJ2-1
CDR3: CASSTEQVARGDEQFF

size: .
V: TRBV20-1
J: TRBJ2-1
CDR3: CSARAPVSGRDYNEQFF

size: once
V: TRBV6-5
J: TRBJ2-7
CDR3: CGSSNTRSSYEQDF

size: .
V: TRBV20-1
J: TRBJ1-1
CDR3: CSADRGRGTEAFF

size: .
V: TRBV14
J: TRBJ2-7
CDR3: CASAGAYEQYF

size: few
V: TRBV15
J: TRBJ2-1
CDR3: CATGTSIYNEQFF

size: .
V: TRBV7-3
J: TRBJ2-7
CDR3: CASSKLAGLDYEQYF

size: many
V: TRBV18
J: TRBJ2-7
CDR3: CASSTSGGSYEQYF

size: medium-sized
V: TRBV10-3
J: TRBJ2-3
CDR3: CASRDLNTDTQYF

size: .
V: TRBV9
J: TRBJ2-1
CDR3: CASSVDGSTYNEQFF

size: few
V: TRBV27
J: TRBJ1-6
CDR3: CASSLVLSGAYNSPLHF

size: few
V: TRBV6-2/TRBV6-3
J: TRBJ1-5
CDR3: CASSSDRGQPQHF

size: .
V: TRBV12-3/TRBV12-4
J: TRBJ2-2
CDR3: CASSLGTANTGELFF

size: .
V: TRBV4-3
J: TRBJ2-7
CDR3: CASSQSGSREQYF

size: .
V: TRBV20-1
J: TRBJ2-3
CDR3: CSASTSGRPDTQYF

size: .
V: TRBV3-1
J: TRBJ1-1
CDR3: CASSQVGQGVEAFF

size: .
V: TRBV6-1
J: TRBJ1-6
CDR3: CASSERITGSPLHF

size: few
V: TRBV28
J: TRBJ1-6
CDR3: CATFGTGLASHIHF

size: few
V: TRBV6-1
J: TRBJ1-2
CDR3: CASRDGAGGYGYTF

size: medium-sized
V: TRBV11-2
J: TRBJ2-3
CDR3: CASSLVAGAATDTQYF

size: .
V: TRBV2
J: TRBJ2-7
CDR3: CASSEGVAFWGYEQYF

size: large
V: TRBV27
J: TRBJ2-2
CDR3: CASSLSGELFF

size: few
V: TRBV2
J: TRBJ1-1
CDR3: CASSLTREIGVYTEAFF

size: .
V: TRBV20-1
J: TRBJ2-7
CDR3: CSARDFRTGGYEQYF

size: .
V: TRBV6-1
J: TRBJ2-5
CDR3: CASSEWETQETQYF

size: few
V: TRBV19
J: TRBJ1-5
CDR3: CASRHDRNAHQPQHF